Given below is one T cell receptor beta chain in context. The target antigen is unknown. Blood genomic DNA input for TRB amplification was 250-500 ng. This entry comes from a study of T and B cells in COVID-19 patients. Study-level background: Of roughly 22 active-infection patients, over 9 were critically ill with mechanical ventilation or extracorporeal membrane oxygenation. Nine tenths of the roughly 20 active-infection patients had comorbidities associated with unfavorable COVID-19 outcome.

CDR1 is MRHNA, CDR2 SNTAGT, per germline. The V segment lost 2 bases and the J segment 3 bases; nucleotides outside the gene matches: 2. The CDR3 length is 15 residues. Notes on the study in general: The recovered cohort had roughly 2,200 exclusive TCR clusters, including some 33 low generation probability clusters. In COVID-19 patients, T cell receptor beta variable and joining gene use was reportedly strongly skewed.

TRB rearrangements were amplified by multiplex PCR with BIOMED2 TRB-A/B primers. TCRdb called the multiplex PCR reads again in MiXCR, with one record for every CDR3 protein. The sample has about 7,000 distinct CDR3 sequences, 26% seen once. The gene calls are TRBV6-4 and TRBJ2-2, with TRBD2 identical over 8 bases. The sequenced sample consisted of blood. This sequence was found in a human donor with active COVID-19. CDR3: CASSDRGLDTGELFF. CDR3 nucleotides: TGTGCCAGCAGTGACAGGGGACTAGACACCGGGGAGCTGTTTTTT.